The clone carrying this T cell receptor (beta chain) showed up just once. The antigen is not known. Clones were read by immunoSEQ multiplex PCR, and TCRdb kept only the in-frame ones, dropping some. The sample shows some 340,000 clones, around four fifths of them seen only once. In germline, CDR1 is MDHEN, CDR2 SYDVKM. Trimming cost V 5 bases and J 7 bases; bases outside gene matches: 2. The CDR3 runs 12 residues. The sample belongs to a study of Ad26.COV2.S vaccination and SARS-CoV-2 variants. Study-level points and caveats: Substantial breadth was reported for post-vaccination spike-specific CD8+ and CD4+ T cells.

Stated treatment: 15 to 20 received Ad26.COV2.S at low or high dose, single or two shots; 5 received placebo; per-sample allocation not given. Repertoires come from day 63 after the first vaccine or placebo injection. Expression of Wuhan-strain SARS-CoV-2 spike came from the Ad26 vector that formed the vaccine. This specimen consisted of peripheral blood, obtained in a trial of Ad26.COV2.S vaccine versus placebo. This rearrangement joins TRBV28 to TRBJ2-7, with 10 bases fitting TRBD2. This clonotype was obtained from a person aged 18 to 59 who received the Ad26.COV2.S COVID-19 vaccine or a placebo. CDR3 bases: TGTGCCAGCAGTCTGACTAGCGGGGAGCAGTACTTC. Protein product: CASSLTSGEQYF.